This TCR beta chain is from a study of cytomegalovirus exposure and HLA in healthy donors. Trimming took off 0 bases at V and 5 bases at J, with 20 bases between the two ends. The CDR3 spans 18 residues. In germline, CDR1 is SGHRS, CDR2 YFSETQ. General study results and limits: Rarity held for most TCR sequences, but there were some public TCRs that occurred in many donors. Several V segments, TRBV6-2 and TRBV6-3 among them, could not be told apart and were dropped.

Notes on this clone: Antigen unknown.

13 Jbeta primers and 60 Vbeta primers were used for the PCR. TCRdb's table, derived via immunoSEQ multiplex PCR, lists solely in-frame clones and lacks some. The sample shows approximately 140,000 clones, about 85% of them seen only once. The sequence was collected from a boy aged 5-17 years in good health and CMV-seronegative. The sample was PBMCs. The chain links TRBV5-1 to TRBJ2-2; D unclear. The CDR3 spells CASSLAQASPSNTGELFF. For the CDR3, the DNA is TGCGCCAGCAGCTTGGCCCAGGCGTCACCAAGTAATACCGGGGAGCTGTTTTTT.